The next 25 T cell receptor beta chains were all read from a single sample in a study of cytomegalovirus exposure and HLA in healthy donors (TCRdb year 2017). Receptors were amplified or captured by the immunoSEQ multiplex PCR assay. The multiplex PCR relied on a mix of 60 forward primers for TCR Vbeta segments and 13 reverse primers for TCR Jbeta segments. In its TCRdb copy, this immuneACCESS table keeps in-frame sequences only and misses some clones. Where compared with another copy, unresolved V genes explain less than half of these, and the others have no known cause. The sample records roughly 120,000 clones, about 72% of which are singletons. More than 15% of the sample rests with the top ten. Sequencing was done on a sample of PBMCs. The receptors stem from a man in his forties or fifties in good health and CMV-seropositive.

This clone was counted only a few times. This chain connects TRBV6-6 to TRBJ1-5; D is perhaps TRBD1 (5 bases). In germline, CDR1 is MNHNY, CDR2 SVGAGI (reference sequence). The CDR3 has 13 amino acids. Trimming pared 0 bases from V and 6 bases from J, leaving 6 bases between. The CDR3 DNA is TGTGCCAGCAGTTACTCCAGGGTTCAGCCCCAGCATTTT. It specifies CASSYSRVQPQHF.

This rearrangement joins TRBV10-3 to TRBJ2-1, with 10 bases lining up with TRBD2. There are 15 residues in the CDR3. J gave up 1 base and V 10 bases, and 7 bases lay outside the gene matches. Germline CDR1 is ENHRY and CDR2 is SYGVKD. DNA of the CDR3: TGTGCCACCCGCGAGCGGGGGGGTTCCTACAATGAGCAGTTCTTC. As protein: CATRERGGSYNEQFF.

This chain joins TRBV19 and TRBJ2-7; maybe TRBD2 (5 bases). The CDR3 runs 15 residues. V was pared by 5 bases and J by 5 bases, with 19 bases between. The V gene's germline CDR1 is LNHDA and CDR2 SQIVND (reference sequence). This CDR3 reads CASSSLEGLDHEQYF. The CDR3 DNA is TGTGCCAGTAGTTCGCTCGAGGGCCTCGACCACGAGCAGTACTTC.

CDR3 sequence reads: CASSLQGISEAFF. CDR3 DNA sequence: TGTGCCAGCAGTCTACAGGGGATCAGTGAAGCTTTCTTT. The chain is built from TRBV2 and TRBJ1-1; 7 bases map to TRBD1. Germline CDR1 SNHLY, CDR2 FYNNEI. J lost 7 bases, V lost 5 bases, and 7 bases had no gene match. The CDR3 has 13 amino acids.

The chain is built from TRBV5-1 and TRBJ2-1; 11 bases map to TRBD2. Germline values: CDR1 SGHRS, CDR2 YFSETQ. The CDR3 spans 15 residues. With V trimmed by 1 base and J by 9 bases, 6 bases remained unmatched. The CDR3 sequence is CASSLTSGGAGEQFF. CDR3 nucleotides: TGCGCCAGCAGCTTGACTAGCGGGGGAGCAGGTGAGCAGTTCTTC.

This clone was seen just once. The J gene is TRBJ1-1, the V gene TRBV12-5; TRBD1 is a possible D gene (6 bases). The V and J ends lost 4 bases and 6 bases respectively, with 12 bases between them. The CDR3 consists of 13 residues. Germline V gene data show CDR1 as LGHNT and CDR2 as FRNRAP. This CDR3 is CASGSSGAPEAFF. In DNA, the CDR3 is TGTGCTAGTGGTTCATCAGGGGCCCCTGAAGCTTTCTTT. The variable domain in full, completed from reference TRBV12-5 and TRBJ1-1, reads DARVTQTPRHKVTEMGQEVTMRCQPILGHNTVFWYRQTMMQGLELLAYFRNRAPLDDSGMPKDRFSAEMPDATLATLKIQPSEPRDSAVYFCASGSSGAPEAFFGQGTRLTVV.

The chain is built from TRBV5-1 and TRBJ1-5; maybe TRBD1 (6 bases). The CDR3 consists of 14 residues. V was cut by 4 bases and J by 4 bases, with 12 bases left in between. From germline, CDR1 is SGHRS and CDR2 YFSETQ. The CDR3 protein is CASSLDSPNQPQHF. DNA of the CDR3: TGCGCCAGCAGCCTGGACAGTCCTAATCAGCCCCAGCATTTT.

V and J are TRBV4-3 and TRBJ2-5; 8 bases line up with TRBD2. With V trimmed by 0 bases and J by 2 bases, 2 bases remained unmatched. CDR3 size: 15 residues. Germline loops: CDR1 LGHNA, CDR2 YSLEER. CDR3 region: CASSQDREGQETQYF. The CDR3 DNA reads as TGCGCCAGCAGCCAAGATCGGGAGGGGCAAGAGACCCAGTACTTC.

This clone turned up a few times. For the CDR3, the DNA is TGTGCCACATGGGACAGGGGCTCCTACGAGCAGTACTTC. Translation: CATWDRGSYEQYF. The chain carries TRBV27 and TRBJ2-7, with 10 bases lining up with TRBD1. V was pared by 10 bases and J by 0 bases, with 3 bases of the junction left unmatched. The length of the CDR3 is 13 residues. The germline gives CDR1 MNHEY, CDR2 SMNVEV (reference sequence).

This clone was seen a handful of times. The chain uses TRBV19 and TRBJ1-1, with D perhaps TRBD1 (5 bases). The CDR3 spans 13 residues. Trimming took off 5 bases at V and 7 bases at J, with 14 bases between the two ends. Per germline, CDR1 LNHDA and CDR2 SQIVND (reference sequence). In nucleotides, the CDR3 is TGTGCCAGTAGTGTACAGGTAACAGGTGAAGCTTTCTTT. This sequence encodes CASSVQVTGEAFF. The complete variable domain, with remaining parts taken from reference TRBV19 and TRBJ1-1, reads DGGITQSPKYLFRKEGQNVTLSCEQNLNHDAMYWYRQDPGQGLRLIYYSQIVNDFQKGDIAEGYSVSREKKESFPLTVTSAQKNPTAFYLCASSVQVTGEAFFGQGTRLTVV.

The chain employs TRBV11-3 and TRBJ2-1, with no clear D. The V end lost 0 bases, the J end lost 2 bases, and 11 bases lay between the germline ends. The germline V gene has CDR1 SGHNT and CDR2 YENEEA. The CDR3 is made up of 16 amino acids. CDR3 sequence reads: CASSLETWSTYNEQFF. DNA for the CDR3: TGTGCCAGCAGCTTAGAGACGTGGAGCACCTACAATGAGCAGTTCTTC.

This clone came up a few times. The gene calls are TRBV18 and TRBJ1-5, with TRBD1 matching over 8 bases. CDR1 is KGHSH, CDR2 LQKENI, per germline. This CDR3 region has 15 residues. The J segment lost 4 bases and the V segment lost 3 bases, leaving 5 bases of the junction unmatched. The CDR3 reads CASSPRTGLNQPQHF. The CDR3 DNA sequence: TGTGCCAGCTCACCTCGGACAGGGTTGAATCAGCCCCAGCATTTT.

CDR3 sequence: CASSFTGGTLYEQYF. The CDR3, as DNA: TGTGCCAGCAGCTTCACGGGAGGGACCCTTTACGAGCAGTACTTC. The genes are TRBV11-2 and TRBJ2-7, with TRBD2 identical over 8 bases. V lost 3 bases and J lost 4; bases outside the gene matches: 8. CDR3 length: 15 residues. Germline-derived CDR1 and CDR2 are SGHAT and FQNNGV.

The V and J genes are TRBV7-9 and TRBJ2-1; 7 bases align to TRBD1. Per the germline V gene, CDR1 is SEHNR and CDR2 is FQNEAQ (reference sequence). This CDR3 is 14 amino acids long. V was clipped by 4 bases and J by 9 bases; unmatched bases: 9. In DNA form, the CDR3 reads TGTGCCAGCAGCTCATCCACAGGGGTGAGTGAGCAGTTCTTC. Amino acid sequence: CASSSSTGVSEQFF.

The chain links TRBV25-1 to TRBJ2-7, with 9 bases that match TRBD2. The CDR3 is 14 amino acids. CDR1 is MGHDK, CDR2 SYGVNS, per germline. Trimming cost V 3 bases and J 7 bases; bases outside gene matches: 7. CDR3 bases: TGTGCCAGCAGTGAGTTACTAGCGGGCGGGGAGCAGTACTTC. It codes for CASSELLAGGEQYF.

This sequence joins TRBV2 and TRBJ2-7, with D possibly matching TRBD1 (5 bases). This CDR3 is built from 13 residues. CDR1 is SNHLY and CDR2 is FYNNEI in the germline V gene. V was cut by 6 bases and J by 4 bases, with 13 bases left in between. DNA of the CDR3: TGTGCCAGCAGCAAAGGACAACAGTACGAGCAGTACTTC. Translating gives CASSKGQQYEQYF.

The chain joins TRBV28 to TRBJ1-1; the D is unclear. Germline CDR1 MDHEN, CDR2 SYDVKM. This CDR3 has 11 amino acids. The ends were cut back, 7 bases at V and 2 bases at J, with 5 bases in the middle. The CDR3, as DNA: TGTGCCAGCACCGGTAACACTGAAGCTTTCTTT. This codes for CASTGNTEAFF.

This chain connects TRBV19 to TRBJ2-1; D might be TRBD2 (5 bases). Trimming stripped 1 base from V and 9 bases from J, with 16 bases between. The CDR3 consists of 15 residues. Germline V gene sequence: CDR1 LNHDA, CDR2 SQIVND (reference sequence). The CDR3 here is CASSIGLAVQIEQFF. The CDR3 DNA is TGTGCCAGTAGTATAGGGCTAGCTGTGCAAATTGAGCAGTTCTTC.

The V and J genes are TRBV4-3 and TRBJ2-7; 9 nucleotides line up with TRBD1. This CDR3 comprises 15 residues. V lost 4 bases to trimming and J lost 3 bases; unmatched junction nucleotides: 7. In germline, CDR1 is LGHNA, CDR2 YSLEER. The CDR3 protein is CASSPLRTGDYEQYF. The CDR3 DNA reads TGCGCCAGCAGCCCGCTTAGGACAGGGGACTACGAGCAGTACTTC.

CDR3 nucleotides: TGTGCCAGCCATGGCACCTATGGCTACACCTTC. Its translation is CASHGTYGYTF. The V gene is TRBV6-5, the J gene TRBJ1-2; D is unresolved. The CDR3 covers 11 residues. V lost 8 bases and J 4 bases, leaving 8 bases between the germline ends. Germline CDR1 and CDR2: MNHEY and SVGAGI.

The J gene is TRBJ2-5, the V gene TRBV4-1; D not certain. V was pared by 4 bases and J by 5 bases, with 20 bases between. The CDR3 has 16 amino acids. Looked up from germline, CDR1 is MGHRA and CDR2 is YSYEKL. The CDR3 is CASSRTSLGPRETQYF. In DNA, the CDR3 is TGCGCCAGCAGCCGCACCTCCCTTGGTCCTCGGGAGACCCAGTACTTC.

The chain is built from TRBV4-1 and TRBJ1-5, with a weak D call TRBD1 (6 bases). The length of the CDR3 is 15 residues. V was trimmed by 1 base and J by 6 bases, leaving 13 bases between them. The germline CDR1 and CDR2 sequences are MGHRA and YSYEKL. The CDR3 coding sequence is TGCGCCAGCAGCCAAGCCGGGGGGGGCACTCAGCCCCAGCATTTT. As protein: CASSQAGGGTQPQHF.

The chain links TRBV4-3 to TRBJ2-7, with a weak D call TRBD2 (6 bases). Per germline, CDR1 LGHNA and CDR2 YSLEER. V gave up 1 base and J gave up 6 bases, with 10 bases separating them. CDR3 length: 13 residues. This chain's CDR3 is CASSQGGTGEQYF. The CDR3 DNA reads TGCGCCAGCAGCCAAGGCGGGACGGGCGAGCAGTACTTC.

This sequence joins TRBV6-1 and TRBJ2-3, with TRBD1 matching over 9 bases. The germline gives CDR1 MNHNS, CDR2 SASEGT. V was pared by 2 bases and J by 4 bases, with 7 bases of the junction left unmatched. The CDR3 is 16 residues long. The CDR3 sequence is CASSEWWGQGADTQYF. Written as DNA, the CDR3 is TGTGCCAGCAGTGAATGGTGGGGACAGGGAGCAGATACGCAGTATTTT.

The rearrangement joins TRBV9 to TRBJ2-5, with 9 bases identical to TRBD2. CDR3 length: 15 amino acids. CDR1 and CDR2 from the germline V gene are SGDLS and YYNGEE. The J segment lost 4 bases and the V segment lost 4 bases, leaving 8 bases of the junction unmatched. CDR3 nucleotides: TGTGCCAGCAGCCCGGGGACTAGCTTACGAGAGACCCAGTACTTC. Translated, it gives CASSPGTSLRETQYF.